This T cell receptor (beta chain) was documented in a study of technical replicates of blood from several donors. Method: immunoSEQ multiplex PCR; TCRdb's copy keeps in-frame clones and lacks some. In the table there are tens of thousands of clones, roughly 90% of which are singletons. The length of the CDR3 is 14 residues. CDR1 is SGHTA, CDR2 FQGNSA, per germline. V lost 5 bases and J 1 base, leaving 11 bases between the germline ends. Sequenced sample: PBMCs. V is TRBV7-2 and J is TRBJ1-1; D is undetermined. The origin of this receptor is a human donor in good health. Some clones in this sample may be carry-over from other donors' samples. CDR3 sequence reads: CASSRDIGNTEAFF. The CDR3 nucleotides read TGTGCCAGCAGCCGAGATATTGGGAACACTGAAGCTTTCTTT.